This passage covers 10 T cell receptor beta chains from one sample sequenced in a study of blood T cell repertoires in COVID-19. Repertoires were generated with immunoSEQ multiplex PCR, while TCRdb's copy carries only in-frame clones and drops some. The sample has over 60,000 clones; roughly 82% are singletons. Material for sequencing was peripheral blood. The source is a human donor in a cohort sampled during active COVID-19.

This rearrangement joins TRBV5-4 to TRBJ1-2; tentative D call: TRBD1 (5 bases). Deletions cut 0 bases from V and 5 bases from J, with 17 bases between. The CDR3 totals 16 residues. The germline V gene encodes CDR1 SGHNT and CDR2 YYREEE (reference sequence). CDR3 nucleotide sequence: TGTGCCAGCAGCTTGGATGGGGCCAGGGCCCGGTATGGCTACACCTTC. This gives the protein CASSLDGARARYGYTF. Together with reference TRBV5-4 and TRBJ1-2, the CDR3 gives the full variable domain: ETGVTQSPTHLIKTRGQQVTLRCSSQSGHNTVSWYQQALGQGPQFIFQYYREEENGRGNFPPRFSGLQFPNYSSELNVNALELDDSALYLCASSLDGARARYGYTFGSGTRLTVV.

The chain joins TRBV6-5 to TRBJ2-7, with TRBD1 identical over 11 bases. J was trimmed by 2 bases and V by 6 bases; bases with no gene match: 6. The CDR3 is 15 amino acids. The germline gives CDR1 MNHEY, CDR2 SVGAGI. CDR3 sequence reads: CASSTRDRGTYEQYF. CDR3 sequence (DNA): TGTGCCAGCAGCACCCGGGACAGGGGGACCTACGAGCAGTACTTC.

V gene TRBV30 combines with J gene TRBJ1-6, with a possible D match to TRBD1 (5 bases). The ends were cut back, 2 bases at V and 1 base at J, with 9 bases in the middle. Germline CDR1 reads GTSNPN; CDR2 reads SVGIG (reference sequence). There are 15 residues in the CDR3. In DNA form, the CDR3 reads TGTGCCTGGAGTAAGGAGGGGTCCTATAATTCACCCCTCCACTTT. Translating it yields CAWSKEGSYNSPLHF.

This CDR3 is CASSSPLYGYTF. For the CDR3, the DNA is TGTGCCAGCAGCTCCCCCCTCTATGGCTACACCTTC. The chain joins TRBV7-2 to TRBJ1-2; D uncertain. V was cut by 4 bases and J by 4 bases, with 7 bases left in between. This CDR3 is 12 amino acids long. From germline, CDR1 is SGHTA and CDR2 FQGNSA.

This clone showed up just once. The chain is built from TRBV18 and TRBJ1-2; TRBD1 agrees at 9 bases. The CDR3 is 16 amino acids. Trimming removed 6 bases from V and 7 bases from J; junction bases left unmatched: 15. In germline, CDR1 is KGHSH, CDR2 LQKENI. CDR3 in amino acids: CASSLNSGTGTGGYTF. The CDR3 DNA follows: TGTGCCAGCTCGCTCAACTCCGGGACAGGGACGGGTGGCTACACCTTC. The full variable domain, with the rest looked up from reference TRBV18 and TRBJ1-2, is NAGVMQNPRHLVRRRGQEARLRCSPMKGHSHVYWYRQLPEEGLKFMVYLQKENIIDESGMPKERFSAEFPKEGPSILRIQQVVRGDSAAYFCASSLNSGTGTGGYTFGSGTRLTVV.

This clone came up a few times. The chain recombines TRBV18 with TRBJ1-3; 10 bases line up with TRBD1. The CDR3 covers 16 residues. CDR1 is KGHSH and CDR2 is LQKENI in the germline V gene. Unmatched junction bases numbered 4, after V lost 3 bases and J lost 2 bases. This CDR3 is CASSPSGTGAGNTIYF. The CDR3 DNA is TGTGCCAGCTCACCGTCCGGGACAGGGGCTGGAAACACCATATATTTT.

The table lists this clone with a few counts. The CDR3 sequence: CSVVATGGNQPQHF. CDR3 nucleotide sequence: TGCAGCGTTGTGGCGACAGGGGGAAATCAGCCCCAGCATTTT. The chain links TRBV29-1 to TRBJ1-5; 9 positions agree with TRBD1. The CDR3 is 14 amino acids. J gave up 4 bases and V 4 bases, and 5 bases lay outside the gene matches. Germline CDR1 SQVTM, CDR2 ANQGSEA.

This chain joins TRBV11-2 and TRBJ1-2; D unresolved. CDR3 length equals 14 residues. From germline, CDR1 is SGHAT and CDR2 FQNNGV. Deletions cut 2 bases from V and 1 base from J, with 8 bases between. The CDR3 reads CASSLFASNYGYTF. The CDR3 DNA sequence: TGTGCCAGCAGCTTATTCGCCAGTAACTATGGCTACACCTTC.

V gene TRBV12-3 or TRBV12-4 combines with J gene TRBJ2-3; D is perhaps TRBD2 (5 bases). CDR3 size: 13 residues. Trimming pared 1 base from V and 7 bases from J, leaving 9 bases between. CDR3 nucleotides: TGTGCCAGCAGTTTAGGGACTTTGAATACGCAGTATTTT. Amino acid sequence: CASSLGTLNTQYF.

DNA for the CDR3: TGTGCCAGCAGCTTACAGGGAATGCGTCAGCCCCAGCATTTT. This encodes CASSLQGMRQPQHF. The chain joins TRBV2 to TRBJ1-5; D is possibly TRBD1 (6 bases). Germline V lookup: CDR1 SNHLY, CDR2 FYNNEI. The CDR3 is 14 residues long. Trimming cost V 6 bases and J 6 bases, with 15 bases left between them.